This T cell receptor beta chain was recovered during a study of cytomegalovirus exposure and HLA in healthy donors. The PCR had 60 Vbeta and 13 Jbeta primers. Some clones are missing from TCRdb's copy, which holds only in-frame ones; the method was immunoSEQ multiplex PCR. The repertoire has over 120,000 clones, about 8.9% of them found once; the top ten carry about 1.9%. The germline V gene encodes CDR1 MDHEN and CDR2 SYDVKM. The CDR3 runs to 13 residues. V was cut by 4 bases and J by 4 bases, with 10 bases left in between. The chain joins TRBV28 to TRBJ1-1; D ambiguous. Sequences were obtained from PBMCs. This TCR came from a man between 45 and 60 years old in good health and CMV-seronegative. CDR3 coding DNA: TGTGCCAGCAGTTCTGAACCGAGCACTGAAGCTTTCTTT. As protein: CASSSEPSTEAFF.